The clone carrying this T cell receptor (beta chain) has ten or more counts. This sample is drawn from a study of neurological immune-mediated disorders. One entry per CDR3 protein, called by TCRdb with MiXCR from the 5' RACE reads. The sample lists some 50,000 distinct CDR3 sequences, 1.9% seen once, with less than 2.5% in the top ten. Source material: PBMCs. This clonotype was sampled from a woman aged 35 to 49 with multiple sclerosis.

Here the CDR3 DNA reads TGTGCCAGCAGTGACCCGGGGGGACCGGGGACAGATACGCAGTATTTT. Amino acid sequence: CASSDPGGPGTDTQYF. The gene calls are TRBV12-3 or TRBV12-4 and TRBJ2-3; 7 bases align to TRBD2. This CDR3 spans 16 amino acids. Unmatched junction bases numbered 11, after V lost 5 bases and J lost 3 bases.